The 32 T cell receptor beta chains presented below share a single source sample, sequenced in a study of spatial heterogeneity in lung cancer. TCRdb re-derived calls from the 5' RACE reads in MiXCR, one entry per CDR3 protein. The profile covers 55,000 to 70,000 distinct CDR3 sequences, with approximately 6% appearing a single time and about 15% taken by the ten largest. The time point: sample taken at primary tumor resection. The specimen comprised PBMCs, sampled at surgery. The receptors here all came from a female donor with early-stage non-small cell lung cancer.

The sample holds many counts of this clonotype. As DNA, the CDR3 is TGTGCCAGCAGCCTTACTAGCGGGAGGGCAAACATTCAGTACTTC. It yields the protein CASSLTSGRANIQYF. This rearrangement joins TRBV6-5 to TRBJ2-4; 13 bases agree with TRBD2. Germline CDR1 reads MNHEY; CDR2 reads SVGAGI. V shed 6 bases, J shed 6 bases, and the junction held 5 bases outside the gene matches. The CDR3 runs 15 residues.

This clonotype showed up many times. This rearrangement joins TRBV2 to TRBJ2-1; TRBD1 is a possible D gene (6 bases). Trimming cost V 3 bases and J 7 bases, with 13 bases left between them. The CDR3 is 14 amino acids. In germline, CDR1 is SNHLY, CDR2 FYNNEI. This chain's CDR3 is CASSDAQGDNEQFF. The CDR3 DNA is TGTGCCAGCAGTGACGCACAGGGTGATAATGAGCAGTTCTTC.

This clonotype has ten or more counts. The V and J genes are TRBV3-1 and TRBJ2-5; D is unclear. The germline CDR1 and CDR2 sequences are LGHDT and YNNKEL (reference sequence). This CDR3 spans 15 amino acids. V was shortened by 1 base and J by 2 bases, with 11 bases between the two germline ends. The CDR3 DNA sequence: TGTGCCAGCAGCCAAGCTCACGACGGGCAAGAGACCCAGTACTTC. Its translation: CASSQAHDGQETQYF.

The genes are TRBV3-1 and TRBJ1-1; D ambiguous. Trimming removed 3 bases at V and 4 bases at J, with 9 bases between. CDR1 is LGHDT, CDR2 YNNKEL, per germline (reference sequence). This CDR3 is 13 amino acids long. CDR3 loop: CASSHIGGTEAFF. In DNA, the CDR3 is TGTGCCAGCAGCCATATCGGTGGCACTGAAGCTTTCTTT. Looking up the rest from reference TRBV3-1 and TRBJ1-1 gives the full variable domain: DTAVSQTPKYLVTQMGNDKSIKCEQNLGHDTMYWYKQDSKKFLKIMFSYNNKELIINETVPNRFSPKSPDKAHLNLHINSLELGDSAVYFCASSHIGGTEAFFGQGTRLTVV.

This clonotype was observed a handful of times. This chain connects TRBV5-1 to TRBJ2-3; TRBD2 agrees at 7 bases. The germline gives CDR1 SGHRS, CDR2 YFSETQ. Unmatched junction bases numbered 5, after V lost 4 bases and J lost 3 bases. The length of the CDR3 is 14 residues. CDR3 nucleotide sequence: TGCGCCAGCAGCGGACGGGGAGGGACAGATACGCAGTATTTT. Protein sequence: CASSGRGGTDTQYF.

This clonotype came up many times. The chain links TRBV27 to TRBJ2-1; unclear D gene. V lost 2 bases, J lost 6 bases, and 8 bases lay in between. The CDR3 length is 13 residues. Germline V gives CDR1 MNHEY, CDR2 SMNVEV (reference sequence). In nucleotides, the CDR3 is TGTGCCAGCAGTTTACTGCCCCTCAATGAGCAGTTCTTC. Its translation is CASSLLPLNEQFF.

The gene calls are TRBV29-1 and TRBJ2-7; the D gene is possibly TRBD1 (7 bases). Trimming left V 4 bases short and J 5 bases short, with 12 bases between. Germline CDR1 and CDR2: SQVTM and ANQGSEA. The CDR3 is made up of 12 amino acids. CDR3 sequence (DNA): TGCAGCGTTGGCCAGGGGGGCGACGAGCAGTACTTC. Its translation: CSVGQGGDEQYF.

This clonotype showed up many times. The V call is TRBV5-1, the J call TRBJ2-1, with 8 bases identical to TRBD1. CDR3 length equals 15 residues. Germline CDR1 and CDR2: SGHRS and YFSETQ. The junction had 9 bases not matched to a gene; V was cut back by 7 bases and J by 3 bases. The CDR3 bases are TGCGCCAGCTCCTTCCTAACAGGGGGCTACAATGAGCAGTTCTTC. This translates into CASSFLTGGYNEQFF.

This clonotype was seen many times. The V call is TRBV27, the J call TRBJ1-6; tentatively, D is TRBD1 (5 bases). Trimming took 7 bases from V and 7 from J, leaving 17 bases between them. Germline-derived CDR1 and CDR2 are MNHEY and SMNVEV (reference sequence). The CDR3 consists of 15 residues. The CDR3 bases are TGTGCCAGCAACCCAGGACACTTGGGAAATTCACCCCTCCACTTT. As protein: CASNPGHLGNSPLHF.

This clonotype was counted at least ten times. The V gene is TRBV28, the J gene TRBJ2-5; D tentatively reads TRBD1 or TRBD2 (6 bases each). V dropped 6 bases and J dropped 1 base, with 18 bases sitting between them. The CDR3 runs 16 residues. The germline V gene has CDR1 MDHEN and CDR2 SYDVKM. The CDR3 nucleotides read TGTGCCAGCAGCAGGAGGGACAATGGGGTCCAAGAGACCCAGTACTTC. This codes for CASSRRDNGVQETQYF. Using reference TRBV28 and TRBJ2-5 for the parts outside the CDR3, the full variable domain is DVKVTQSSRYLVKRTGEKVFLECVQDMDHENMFWYRQDPGLGLRLIYFSYDVKMKEKGDIPEGYSVSREKKERFSLILESASTNQTSMYLCASSRRDNGVQETQYFGPGTRLLVL.

This clonotype was counted ten times or more. The chain links TRBV6-5 to TRBJ1-3; 7 bases match TRBD1. This CDR3 comprises 16 residues. CDR1 and CDR2 (germline): MNHEY, SVGAGI. The V segment lost 6 bases and the J segment 0 bases; nucleotides outside the gene matches: 8. The CDR3 protein is CASRGGYRGSGNTIYF. Written as DNA, the CDR3 is TGTGCCAGCAGGGGAGGGTACAGGGGCTCTGGAAACACCATATATTTT.

The rearrangement joins TRBV7-3 to TRBJ2-1, with D uncertain. The CDR3 has 13 amino acids. Between the trimmed V and J ends, which lost 5 bases and 0 bases, there was a span of 5 bases. Germline V gene data show CDR1 as SGHTA and CDR2 as FQGTGA. CDR3 nucleotides: TGTGCCAGCAGCCAGAGCTCCTACAATGAGCAGTTCTTC. Its protein is CASSQSSYNEQFF.

There are a few counts of this clonotype. This chain uses TRBV6-2 or TRBV6-3 with TRBJ1-5, with D possibly being TRBD1 (6 bases). The CDR3 totals 14 residues. Germline-derived CDR1 and CDR2 are MNHEY and SVGEGT. Trimming cost V 0 bases and J 7 bases, with 10 bases left between them. This CDR3 reads CASSYSGGEQPQHF. The CDR3 bases are TGTGCCAGCAGTTACTCAGGGGGTGAGCAGCCCCAGCATTTT.

The chain has TRBV7-9 and TRBJ1-6, with 8 bases identical to TRBD1. Trimming removed 5 bases from V and 8 bases from J; junction bases left unmatched: 8. Germline V gene sequence: CDR1 SEHNR, CDR2 FQNEAQ (reference sequence). The CDR3 loop spans 15 amino acids. The CDR3 DNA is TGTGCCAGCAGCACACGGACAGGGAAGGATTCACCCCTCCACTTT. Protein: CASSTRTGKDSPLHF.

In its sample, this clonotype was seen a few times. The junction departs from the called germline gene at one end, perhaps through a read error. The V and J genes are TRBV5-1 and TRBJ2-3; D might be TRBD1 or TRBD2, each matching 6 bases. Germline assignment: CDR1 SGHRS and CDR2 YFSETQ. The CDR3 has 15 residues. The CDR3 here is CTSSRRGEDTDTQYF. The CDR3 DNA follows: TGCACCAGCAGCAGGAGGGGGGAAGACACAGATACGCAGTATTTT.

This clonotype was observed many times. The chain recombines TRBV13 with TRBJ1-4; 11 bases match TRBD1. CDR3 length equals 16 residues. Germline V lookup: CDR1 PRHDT, CDR2 FYEKMQ (reference sequence). The J segment lost 8 bases and the V segment lost 3 bases, leaving 8 bases of the junction unmatched. The CDR3 loop reads CASSFLSGQGDEKLFF. In nucleotides, the CDR3 is TGTGCCAGCAGCTTCTTATCGGGACAGGGGGACGAAAAACTGTTTTTT.

The chain is built from TRBV3-1 and TRBJ1-1, with 7 bases that match TRBD1. CDR3 size: 15 residues. Germline loops: CDR1 LGHDT, CDR2 YNNKEL (reference sequence). V shed 3 bases, J shed 5 bases, and the junction held 9 bases outside the gene matches. CDR3: CASSHENRGRTEAFF. The DNA of the CDR3 is TGTGCCAGCAGCCACGAGAACAGGGGAAGGACTGAAGCTTTCTTT. The full variable domain, completed using reference TRBV3-1 and TRBJ1-1, is DTAVSQTPKYLVTQMGNDKSIKCEQNLGHDTMYWYKQDSKKFLKIMFSYNNKELIINETVPNRFSPKSPDKAHLNLHINSLELGDSAVYFCASSHENRGRTEAFFGQGTRLTVV.

The chain uses TRBV19 and TRBJ1-1; no firm D call. The CDR3 covers 12 residues. V was trimmed by 6 bases and J by 1 base, leaving 6 bases between them. From germline, CDR1 is LNHDA and CDR2 SQIVND (reference sequence). CDR3 DNA sequence: TGTGCCAGTAGAGACGGGAACACTGAAGCTTTCTTT. It specifies CASRDGNTEAFF.

The chain links TRBV3-1 to TRBJ2-7, with 9 positions matching TRBD2. The CDR3 sequence is 14 residues long. V was pared by 3 bases and J by 3 bases, with 3 bases of the junction left unmatched. Per germline, CDR1 LGHDT and CDR2 YNNKEL (reference sequence). In nucleotides, the CDR3 is TGTGCCAGCAGCCAGGGTAGCGGGGGCTACGAGCAGTACTTC. Its protein product is CASSQGSGGYEQYF.

This clonotype was counted many times. The V gene is TRBV7-2, the J gene TRBJ2-5; TRBD1 matches 8 bases. Trimming took 3 bases from V and 5 from J; bases not matched to a gene: 5. The CDR3 is 14 amino acids. CDR1 is SGHTA, CDR2 FQGNSA, per germline. For the CDR3, the DNA is TGTGCCAGCAGCTTGAGTACAGGGGGGGAGACCCAGTACTTC. It encodes CASSLSTGGETQYF.

The chain links TRBV6-2 or TRBV6-3 to TRBJ2-3; 11 bases fit TRBD2. The CDR3 extends over 18 amino acids. Germline lookup yields CDR1 MNHEY and CDR2 SVGEGT. V lost 7 bases to trimming and J lost 4 bases; unmatched junction nucleotides: 16. CDR3 residues: CASTFLAGGPVVADTQYF. The CDR3, as DNA: TGTGCCAGCACCTTCTTAGCGGGGGGGCCGGTTGTGGCAGATACGCAGTATTTT.

V gene TRBV20-1 combines with J gene TRBJ2-6; D is unresolved. V was cut by 5 bases and J by 0 bases, with 8 bases left in between. This CDR3 is 14 amino acids long. Germline V gives CDR1 DFQATT, CDR2 SNEGSKA (reference sequence). As DNA, the CDR3 is TGCAGTGCTCCGATACTCTCTGGGGCCAACGTCCTGACTTTC. Protein product: CSAPILSGANVLTF.

The J gene is TRBJ1-2, the V gene TRBV20-1; TRBD1 aligns across 7 bases. Germline values: CDR1 DFQATT, CDR2 SNEGSKA (reference sequence). V dropped 4 bases and J dropped 8; count of bases not matched to a gene: 7. The CDR3 sequence is 12 residues long. Here the CDR3 reads CSATGGILGYTF. In nucleotides, the CDR3 is TGCAGTGCTACAGGGGGAATTTTAGGCTACACCTTC.

The chain is built from TRBV7-2 and TRBJ1-1, with D uncertain. V lost 6 bases and J lost 1, with 12 bases in between. This CDR3 is built from 14 residues. CDR1 and CDR2 (germline): SGHTA, FQGNSA. The CDR3 sequence: CASSFSGSNTEAFF. Written as DNA, the CDR3 is TGTGCCAGCAGTTTTAGCGGATCGAACACTGAAGCTTTCTTT.

This clonotype has at least ten counts. The chain employs TRBV19 and TRBJ1-2; D might be TRBD1 (6 bases). Per the germline V gene, CDR1 is LNHDA and CDR2 is SQIVND (reference sequence). The CDR3 is 14 residues long. Trimming took 9 bases from V and 0 from J, leaving 14 bases between them. CDR3 bases: TGTGCCAGCATAAAACAGGGCGCTAACTATGGCTACACCTTC. Amino acid sequence: CASIKQGANYGYTF.

This clonotype was seen many times. The J gene is TRBJ1-2, the V gene TRBV20-1, with D tentatively TRBD1 (5 bases). The CDR3 spans 15 residues. Per germline, CDR1 DFQATT and CDR2 SNEGSKA (reference sequence). Trimming removed 5 bases from V and 5 bases from J, with 21 bases in between. This chain's CDR3 is CSAPRSAGGGYGYTF. CDR3 in DNA: TGCAGTGCTCCTCGCTCCGCGGGGGGTGGGTATGGCTACACCTTC.

This clonotype was seen many times. The chain joins TRBV29-1 to TRBJ2-6; TRBD2 might be the D (5 bases). The V end was cut by 6 bases, the J end by 4 bases, with 16 bases between. The germline gives CDR1 SQVTM, CDR2 ANQGSEA. The CDR3 has 15 amino acids. The CDR3, as DNA: TGCAGCGTGGCGGGCGACGTTTCCGGGGCCAACGTCCTGACTTTC. Protein product: CSVAGDVSGANVLTF.

The sample holds a few counts of this clonotype. V usage is TRBV14 and J usage is TRBJ1-6, with D tentatively TRBD1 (6 bases). V lost 4 bases and J lost 6, with 19 bases in between. CDR3 length equals 17 residues. CDR1 is SGHDN and CDR2 is FVKESK in the germline V gene. CDR3 DNA sequence: TGTGCCAGCAGCCGCGCACTAGACAGGTTGGGTAATTCACCCCTCCACTTT. As protein: CASSRALDRLGNSPLHF.

This clonotype was detected many times. The J gene is TRBJ2-1, the V gene TRBV20-1; possibly TRBD1 or TRBD2 for D (5 bases each). Trimming took 5 bases from V and 10 from J, leaving 15 bases between them. The CDR3 has 12 amino acids. From germline, CDR1 is DFQATT and CDR2 SNEGSKA (reference sequence). The CDR3 region has the DNA TGCAGTGCTTCCCGGGGCCCAAGGGAGCAGTTCTTC. As protein: CSASRGPREQFF.

This clonotype was seen more than once but under ten times. J is TRBJ1-2 and V is TRBV2; no firm D call. Trimming took off 4 bases at V and 4 bases at J, with 7 bases between the two ends. This CDR3 contains 12 residues. Germline V gene data show CDR1 as SNHLY and CDR2 as FYNNEI. The CDR3 coding sequence is TGTGCCAGCAGTGCCCGCGCCTATGGCTACACCTTC. It encodes CASSARAYGYTF.

In DNA form, the CDR3 reads TGTGCCACCCTAGACAGCCTGAACACTGAAGCTTTCTTT. Translated, it gives CATLDSLNTEAFF. The chain employs TRBV28 and TRBJ1-1, with D maybe TRBD1 (5 bases). The CDR3 totals 13 residues. Germline CDR1 and CDR2: MDHEN and SYDVKM. V was shortened by 10 bases and J by 0 bases, with 12 bases between the two germline ends.

A few counts support this clonotype. V and J are TRBV7-3 and TRBJ2-1, with 11 bases aligning to TRBD2. This CDR3 region has 21 residues. Trimming removed 2 bases from V and 5 bases from J; junction bases left unmatched: 20. Per germline, CDR1 SGHTA and CDR2 FQGTGA. This chain's CDR3 is CASSLRARTSGSQGVHNEQFF. In DNA, the CDR3 is TGTGCCAGCAGCTTACGGGCACGTACTAGCGGGAGCCAAGGGGTGCACAATGAGCAGTTCTTC.